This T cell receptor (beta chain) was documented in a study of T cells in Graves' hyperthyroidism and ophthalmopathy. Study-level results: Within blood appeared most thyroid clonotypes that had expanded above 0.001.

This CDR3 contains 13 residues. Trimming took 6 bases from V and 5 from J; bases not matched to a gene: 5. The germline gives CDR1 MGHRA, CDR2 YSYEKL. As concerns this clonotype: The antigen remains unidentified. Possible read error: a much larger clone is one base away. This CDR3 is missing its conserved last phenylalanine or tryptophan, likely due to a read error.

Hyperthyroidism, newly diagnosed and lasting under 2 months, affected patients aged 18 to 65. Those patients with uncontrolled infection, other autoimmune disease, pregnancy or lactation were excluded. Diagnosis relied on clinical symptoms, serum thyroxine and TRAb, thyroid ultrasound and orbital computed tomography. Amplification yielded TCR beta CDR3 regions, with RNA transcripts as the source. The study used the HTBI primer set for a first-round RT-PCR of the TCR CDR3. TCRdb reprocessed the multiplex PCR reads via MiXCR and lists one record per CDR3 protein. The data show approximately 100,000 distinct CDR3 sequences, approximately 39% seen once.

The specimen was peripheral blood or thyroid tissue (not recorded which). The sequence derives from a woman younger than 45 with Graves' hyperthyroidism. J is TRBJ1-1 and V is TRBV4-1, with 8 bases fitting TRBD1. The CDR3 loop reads CASRLQGGTEAFL. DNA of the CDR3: TGCGCCAGCAGGCTACAGGGGGGAACTGAAGCTTTCCTT.